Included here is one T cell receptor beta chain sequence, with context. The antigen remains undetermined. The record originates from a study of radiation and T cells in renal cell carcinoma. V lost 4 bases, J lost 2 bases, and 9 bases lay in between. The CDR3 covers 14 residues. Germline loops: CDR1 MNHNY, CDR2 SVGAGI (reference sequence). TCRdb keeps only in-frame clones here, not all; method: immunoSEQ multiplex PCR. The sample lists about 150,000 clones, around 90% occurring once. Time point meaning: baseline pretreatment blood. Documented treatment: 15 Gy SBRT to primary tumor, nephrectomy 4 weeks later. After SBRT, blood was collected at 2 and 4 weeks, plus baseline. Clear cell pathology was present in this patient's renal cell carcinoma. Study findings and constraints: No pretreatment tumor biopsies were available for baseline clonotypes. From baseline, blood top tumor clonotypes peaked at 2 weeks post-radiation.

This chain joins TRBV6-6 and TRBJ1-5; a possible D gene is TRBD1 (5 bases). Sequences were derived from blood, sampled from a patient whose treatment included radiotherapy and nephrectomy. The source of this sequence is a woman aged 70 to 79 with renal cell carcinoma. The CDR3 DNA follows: TGTGCCAGCAGTTTAGAACAGGGCAATCAGCCCCAGCATTTT. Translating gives CASSLEQGNQPQHF.